These 25 T cell receptor beta chains were all obtained from the same sample, sequenced in a study of Tregs in tolerant kidney transplant recipients. Libraries were prepared by immunoSEQ multiplex PCR; TCRdb keeps only in-frame clonotypes and omits some of them. The sample holds about 90,000 clones, over 85% seen once. Recipients received nonmyeloablative bone marrow transplants from related graft donors, with transient mixed chimerism. The sequencing used CD4+ T cells from blood (PBMCs), collected 12 months after the transplant. Source of these receptors: a human patient who received a combined kidney and bone marrow transplant. Some T cells may be graft donor cells.

This rearrangement joins TRBV4-1 to TRBJ1-5; 8 positions match TRBD1. This CDR3 spans 16 amino acids. The ends lost 1 base at V and 2 bases at J; junction bases unmatched: 4. Germline V gene sequence: CDR1 MGHRA, CDR2 YSYEKL. The CDR3 DNA reads TGCGCCAGCAGCCAAGCCGGGACAGGTGGCAATCAGCCCCAGCATTTT. Amino acids: CASSQAGTGGNQPQHF.

The chain couples TRBV19 to TRBJ2-3; 11 bases match TRBD2. The CDR3 contains 15 residues. The germline V gene encodes CDR1 LNHDA and CDR2 SQIVND (reference sequence). With 3 bases clipped from V and 7 bases from J, the junction kept 6 bases outside the gene matches. The CDR3 coding sequence is TGTGCCAGTAGTATTTCTAGCGGGAGGTTCAATACGCAGTATTTT. It codes for CASSISSGRFNTQYF.

The genes are TRBV11-3 and TRBJ2-4; TRBD2 is a possible D gene (5 bases). This CDR3 has 16 amino acids. Germline CDR1 reads SGHNT; CDR2 reads YENEEA. The V end lost 1 base, the J end lost 8 bases, and 18 bases lay between the germline ends. The DNA of the CDR3 is TGTGCCAGCAGCTTAGGGCAGGCAGTGGGAGAGGACATTCAGTACTTC. It is translated as CASSLGQAVGEDIQYF.

The genes are TRBV29-1 and TRBJ2-7; weak D call: TRBD1 (5 bases). The CDR3 runs to 12 residues. Per germline, CDR1 SQVTM and CDR2 ANQGSEA. Trimming removed 4 bases from V and 1 base from J, with 8 bases in between. CDR3: CSVGGASYEQYF. CDR3 bases: TGCAGCGTTGGTGGGGCTTCCTACGAGCAGTACTTC.

The V and J genes are TRBV7-8 and TRBJ2-3; 10 nucleotides align to TRBD1. The trim removed 5 bases at V and 3 bases at J, leaving 8 bases unmatched. The CDR3 covers 16 residues. The germline V gene has CDR1 SGHVS and CDR2 FQNEAQ. This CDR3 reads CASSLSDRGKTDTQYF. The CDR3 DNA reads as TGTGCCAGCAGCCTTTCGGACAGGGGGAAGACAGATACGCAGTATTTT. The variable domain in full, completed from reference TRBV7-8 and TRBJ2-3, reads GAGVSQSPRYKVAKRGQDVALRCDPISGHVSLFWYQQALGQGPEFLTYFQNEAQLDKSGLPSDRFFAERPEGSVSTLKIQRTQQEDSAVYLCASSLSDRGKTDTQYFGPGTRLTVL.

This rearrangement joins TRBV5-1 to TRBJ2-7, with TRBD1 matching over 8 bases. J gave up 4 bases and V 3 bases, and 6 bases lay outside the gene matches. The CDR3 consists of 14 residues. Germline V CDR1 and CDR2: SGHRS, YFSETQ. This chain's CDR3 is CASSYSGQGYEQYF. CDR3 bases: TGCGCCAGCAGCTATTCAGGACAGGGATACGAGCAGTACTTC.

J is TRBJ2-3 and V is TRBV19; D gene ambiguous. Trimming stripped 4 bases from V and 0 bases from J, with 11 bases between. The CDR3 loop spans 15 amino acids. Germline-derived CDR1 and CDR2 are LNHDA and SQIVND (reference sequence). This chain's CDR3 is CASSTQTVSTDTQYF. Written as DNA, the CDR3 is TGTGCCAGTAGTACCCAAACAGTCAGCACAGATACGCAGTATTTT.

This clone was observed a single time. One end of the junction fails to match germline, which may point to a read error. The chain carries TRBV27 and TRBJ2-7; no firm D call. The CDR3 sequence is 14 residues long. CDR1 MNHEY and CDR2 SMNVEV come from the germline V gene (reference sequence). The CDR3 DNA reads TGTGCCAGCAGATTGACATTTGGGTCCTACGGGCAGTACTTC. This gives the protein CASRLTFGSYGQYF.

For this clone: The sample contains more than one DNA sequence encoding this CDR3. V and J are TRBV28 and TRBJ1-6; D is ambiguous. With 3 bases removed from V and 5 bases from J, the gap between germline ends came to 14 bases. Germline lookup yields CDR1 MDHEN and CDR2 SYDVKM. The CDR3 extends over 16 amino acids. The CDR3 DNA follows: TGTGCCAGCAGTTTGGAGAGAGGCCGGAATAATTCACCCCTCCACTTT. This gives the protein CASSLERGRNNSPLHF.

The genes are TRBV4-1 and TRBJ1-5; tentative D call: TRBD1 (5 bases). There are 15 residues in the CDR3. Looked up from germline, CDR1 is MGHRA and CDR2 is YSYEKL. Between the trimmed V and J ends, which lost 0 bases and 6 bases, there was a span of 12 bases. The CDR3: CASSQDGLGGQPQHF. CDR3 nucleotide sequence: TGCGCCAGCAGCCAAGATGGCCTGGGGGGTCAGCCCCAGCATTTT.

The chain is built from TRBV7-9 and TRBJ1-2; possibly TRBD1 for D (5 bases). The V end lost 2 bases, the J end lost 4 bases, and 14 bases lay between the germline ends. This CDR3 is 15 amino acids long. Germline loops: CDR1 SEHNR, CDR2 FQNEAQ (reference sequence). CDR3 amino acids: CASSLPAGVSYGYTF. For the CDR3, the DNA is TGTGCCAGCAGCTTACCCGCGGGGGTTAGCTATGGCTACACCTTC. Variable domain in full (rest from reference TRBV7-9 and TRBJ1-2): DTGVSQNPRHKITKRGQNVTFRCDPISEHNRLYWYRQTLGQGPEFLTYFQNEAQLEKSRLLSDRFSAERPKGSFSTLEIQRTEQGDSAMYLCASSLPAGVSYGYTFGSGTRLTVV.

Only one count was recorded for this clone. The chain combines TRBV6-1 with TRBJ1-5, with 7 bases aligning to TRBD1. The CDR3 is made up of 15 amino acids. Per the germline V gene, CDR1 is MNHNS and CDR2 is SASEGT. V lost 5 bases and J lost 5; bases outside the gene matches: 9. The CDR3 region has the DNA TGTGCCAGCAGTCTCTACGACAGGGAGGATCAGCCCCAGCATTTT. This gives the protein CASSLYDREDQPQHF.

V is TRBV5-1 and J is TRBJ1-2; a weak D match, TRBD1 (5 bases). The CDR3 loop spans 14 amino acids. The V and J ends lost 1 base and 5 bases respectively, with 12 bases between them. From germline, CDR1 is SGHRS and CDR2 YFSETQ. CDR3 protein: CASSLTATDYGYTF. The CDR3 DNA is TGCGCCAGCAGCTTGACTGCGACAGATTATGGCTACACCTTC. Variable domain in full (rest from reference TRBV5-1 and TRBJ1-2): KAGVTQTPRYLIKTRGQQVTLSCSPISGHRSVSWYQQTPGQGLQFLFEYFSETQRNKGNFPGRFSGRQFSNSRSEMNVSTLELGDSALYLCASSLTATDYGYTFGSGTRLTVV.

The rearrangement links TRBV25-1 to TRBJ2-4; the match to TRBD1 covers 9 bases. CDR3 size: 13 residues. CDR1 MGHDK and CDR2 SYGVNS come from the germline V gene. The ends lost 6 bases at V and 3 bases at J; junction bases unmatched: 0. CDR3 DNA sequence: TGTGCCAGCAGGGGACAGGGCAAAAACATTCAGTACTTC. Translation: CASRGQGKNIQYF.

The CDR3 spells CASSKTSGSSYEQYF. The DNA for the CDR3 is TGTGCCAGCAGCAAAACTAGCGGGTCCTCGTACGAGCAGTACTTC. The chain joins TRBV7-2 to TRBJ2-5; 9 bases agree with TRBD2. Gene TRBJ2-7 matches the end of the DNA better, so the J call may be wrong. Germline CDR1 and CDR2: SGHTA and FQGNSA. CDR3 length: 15 amino acids.

This clone occurred once. The chain carries TRBV6-6 and TRBJ2-2; 7 positions agree with TRBD1. Per the germline V gene, CDR1 is MNHNY and CDR2 is SVGAGI (reference sequence). The V and J ends lost 5 bases and 3 bases, in that order; junction bases with no gene match: 9. CDR3 length equals 16 residues. The CDR3 sequence is CASSPTAQGYTGELFF. In nucleotides, the CDR3 is TGTGCCAGCAGTCCCACCGCACAGGGGTACACCGGGGAGCTGTTTTTT.

The DNA of the CDR3 is TGTGCCATCTCCCGAGAAACAGGGTCTGGAAACACCATATATTTT. This gives the protein CAISRETGSGNTIYF. The chain joins TRBV10-3 to TRBJ1-3; D might be TRBD1 (6 bases). V was shortened by 8 bases and J by 1 base, with 15 bases between the two germline ends. Germline values: CDR1 ENHRY, CDR2 SYGVKD. This CDR3 has 15 residues.

V gene TRBV5-1 combines with J gene TRBJ2-5, with TRBD2 as a possible D gene (6 bases). Trimming removed 2 bases at V and 1 base at J, with 9 bases between. Germline V CDR1 and CDR2: SGHRS, YFSETQ. The CDR3 totals 14 residues. As DNA, the CDR3 is TGCGCCAGCAGCTTCCGGGACTTCCAAGAGACCCAGTACTTC. This encodes CASSFRDFQETQYF.

The V gene is TRBV4-2, the J gene TRBJ2-3; D is unclear. CDR3 length: 12 residues. Germline CDR1 reads LGHNA; CDR2 reads YNFKEQ. V lost 6 bases and J 3 bases, leaving 7 bases between the germline ends. Here the CDR3 reads CASRHGTDTQYF. The DNA for the CDR3 is TGTGCCAGCAGACACGGGACAGATACGCAGTATTTT.

V is TRBV6-5 and J is TRBJ1-1, with D tentatively TRBD1 (6 bases). The CDR3 loop spans 14 amino acids. CDR1 and CDR2 from the germline V gene are MNHEY and SVGAGI. V was shortened by 6 bases and J by 5 bases, with 16 bases between the two germline ends. CDR3 sequence: CASRGAAGWTEAFF. The DNA for the CDR3 is TGTGCCAGCAGGGGGGCAGCGGGGTGGACTGAAGCTTTCTTT.

The chain is built from TRBV11-3 and TRBJ2-5; perhaps TRBD1 as D (6 bases). This CDR3 is built from 14 residues. Germline V lookup: CDR1 SGHNT, CDR2 YENEEA. V was cut by 5 bases and J by 1 base, with 11 bases left in between. The CDR3 loop reads CASSPQDSQETQYF. The CDR3 DNA sequence: TGTGCCAGCAGCCCCCAGGACAGCCAAGAGACCCAGTACTTC.

The chain combines TRBV11-1 with TRBJ2-5, with D possibly being TRBD1 (5 bases). The germline V gene has CDR1 SGHAT and CDR2 FQDESV (reference sequence). CDR3 size: 12 residues. Trimming removed 3 bases at V and 5 bases at J, with 7 bases between. The CDR3: CASSFGAETQYF. The CDR3 DNA follows: TGTGCCAGCAGCTTTGGGGCGGAGACCCAGTACTTC.

This chain uses TRBV7-2 with TRBJ1-5; D remains unclear. V was shortened by 1 base and J by 0 bases, with 7 bases between the two germline ends. The V gene's germline CDR1 is SGHTA and CDR2 FQGNSA. The CDR3 totals 15 residues. This chain's CDR3 is CASSLDGLSNQPQHF. The CDR3 DNA sequence: TGTGCCAGCAGCTTAGATGGACTTAGCAATCAGCCCCAGCATTTT.

The chain carries TRBV18 and TRBJ1-6, with 10 positions matching TRBD1. The CDR3 consists of 16 residues. Trimming removed 4 bases from V and 2 bases from J; junction bases left unmatched: 2. Germline V lookup: CDR1 KGHSH, CDR2 LQKENI. CDR3 amino acids: CASSQTGGPYNSPLHF. DNA for the CDR3: TGTGCCAGCTCACAGACAGGGGGCCCCTATAATTCACCCCTCCACTTT. The whole variable domain, filled in from reference TRBV18 and TRBJ1-6, reads NAGVMQNPRHLVRRRGQEARLRCSPMKGHSHVYWYRQLPEEGLKFMVYLQKENIIDESGMPKERFSAEFPKEGPSILRIQQVVRGDSAAYFCASSQTGGPYNSPLHFGNGTRLTVT.

This chain joins TRBV4-2 and TRBJ2-2, with TRBD2 matching over 10 bases. V was clipped by 1 base and J by 4 bases; unmatched bases: 6. This CDR3 region has 17 residues. The germline V gene has CDR1 LGHNA and CDR2 YNFKEQ. The CDR3 loop is CASSQVTSGGATGELFF. The CDR3 DNA reads TGTGCCAGCAGCCAAGTTACCAGCGGGGGGGCCACCGGGGAGCTGTTTTTT.